These T cell receptor beta chains were read from a single sample in a study of OX40 agonist ivuxolimab in advanced cancers. Assay: immunoSEQ multiplex PCR; the TCRdb copy retains only in-frame clones and omits some. The sample records about 83,000 clones, 75% to 95% being singletons. This specimen consisted of CD4+ or CD8+ T cells sorted from blood, obtained in a trial of the OX40 agonist ivuxolimab. These TCRs come from an adult with an advanced solid tumor such as melanoma, head and neck, liver or kidney cancer. CDR3s include the opening cysteine and the closing phenylalanine or tryptophan. A D gene is named only where the DNA matches it firmly. Part of the rows lack a size; the others show once, few, many or a class for expanded clones.

clone_size: few; d_call: TRBD2; v_call: TRBV4-1; j_call: TRBJ2-5; cdr3_length: 13; cdr3_aa: CASSLAGVETQYF; cdr3_nt: TGCGCCAGCAGCCTGGCGGGGGTAGAGACCCAGTACTTC
clone_size: .; d_call: .; v_call: TRBV10-3; j_call: TRBJ2-4; cdr3_length: 12; cdr3_aa: CAISESGNIQYF; cdr3_nt: TGTGCCATCAGTGAGTCGGGAAACATTCAGTACTTC
clone_size: .; d_call: .; v_call: TRBV14; j_call: TRBJ1-1; cdr3_length: 12; cdr3_aa: CASSQDVGGAFF; cdr3_nt: TGTGCCAGCAGCCAAGATGTGGGTGGGGCTTTCTTT
clone_size: few; d_call: .; v_call: TRBV19; j_call: TRBJ2-5; cdr3_length: 15; cdr3_aa: CASSIAPGDGRTQYF; cdr3_nt: TGTGCCAGTAGTATAGCCCCGGGGGACGGGCGGACCCAGTACTTC
clone_size: .; d_call: .; v_call: TRBV28; j_call: TRBJ1-2; cdr3_length: 13; cdr3_aa: CASSTARGYGYTF; cdr3_nt: TGTGCCAGCAGTACGGCCAGGGGCTATGGCTACACCTTC
clone_size: .; d_call: .; v_call: TRBV27; j_call: TRBJ2-5; cdr3_length: 16; cdr3_aa: CASSLYDPASQETQYF; cdr3_nt: TGTGCCAGCAGTTTATATGACCCGGCGTCCCAAGAGACCCAGTACTTC
clone_size: .; d_call: .; v_call: TRBV19; j_call: TRBJ2-7; cdr3_length: 14; cdr3_aa: CASSISGARDEQYF; cdr3_nt: TGTGCCAGTAGTATATCGGGGGCGCGCGACGAGCAGTACTTC
clone_size: .; d_call: .; v_call: TRBV10-1; j_call: TRBJ1-2; cdr3_length: 14; cdr3_aa: CASSESNGGYGYTF; cdr3_nt: TGCGCCAGCAGTGAGTCGAATGGGGGCTATGGCTACACCTTC
clone_size: .; d_call: .; v_call: TRBV11-2; j_call: TRBJ2-7; cdr3_length: 14; cdr3_aa: CASSLLRVSYEQYF; cdr3_nt: TGTGCCAGCAGCTTACTCAGGGTTTCCTACGAGCAGTACTTC
clone_size: .; d_call: TRBD2; v_call: TRBV28; j_call: TRBJ2-7; cdr3_length: 14; cdr3_aa: CASSQSGRAYEQYF; cdr3_nt: TGTGCCAGCAGTCAGAGCGGGAGAGCCTACGAGCAGTACTTC
clone_size: once; d_call: .; v_call: TRBV2; j_call: TRBJ2-1; cdr3_length: 14; cdr3_aa: CASSAASDTNEQFF; cdr3_nt: TGTGCCAGCAGTGCGGCCAGCGATACCAATGAGCAGTTCTTC
clone_size: .; d_call: .; v_call: TRBV28; j_call: TRBJ2-7; cdr3_length: 12; cdr3_aa: CASKAGRGYRYF; cdr3_nt: TGTGCCAGCAAGGCGGGCCGTGGCTACCGGTACTTC
clone_size: .; d_call: TRBD2; v_call: TRBV28; j_call: TRBJ2-2; cdr3_length: 18; cdr3_aa: CASSPLGSGRKDTGELFF; cdr3_nt: TGTGCCAGCAGTCCGCTGGGTAGCGGGAGAAAGGACACCGGGGAGCTGTTTTTT
clone_size: .; d_call: .; v_call: TRBV19; j_call: TRBJ2-7; cdr3_length: 14; cdr3_aa: CASSIEGGIYEQYF; cdr3_nt: TGTGCCAGTAGTATAGAGGGTGGAATCTACGAGCAGTACTTC
clone_size: .; d_call: TRBD2; v_call: TRBV5-4; j_call: TRBJ2-1; cdr3_length: 16; cdr3_aa: CASSQRDRSSYNEQFF; cdr3_nt: TGTGCCAGCAGCCAGCGGGATCGGAGCTCCTACAATGAGCAGTTCTTC
clone_size: .; d_call: .; v_call: TRBV18; j_call: TRBJ1-1; cdr3_length: 14; cdr3_aa: CASSPTGIRTEAFF; cdr3_nt: TGTGCCAGCTCACCAACAGGGATACGGACTGAAGCTTTCTTT
clone_size: .; d_call: TRBD1; v_call: TRBV5-8; j_call: TRBJ2-3; cdr3_length: 16; cdr3_aa: CASGTGHHLGTDTQYF; cdr3_nt: TGTGCCAGCGGGACAGGTCATCACCTGGGGACAGATACGCAGTATTTT
clone_size: .; d_call: .; v_call: TRBV6-1; j_call: TRBJ2-3; cdr3_length: 13; cdr3_aa: CASSIEGADTQYF; cdr3_nt: TGTGCCAGTAGTATAGAGGGCGCAGATACGCAGTATTTT
clone_size: .; d_call: TRBD2; v_call: TRBV7-2; j_call: TRBJ2-1; cdr3_length: 16; cdr3_aa: CASSGSGRASYNEQFF; cdr3_nt: TGTGCCAGCAGCGGTAGCGGGAGGGCCTCCTACAATGAGCAGTTCTTC
clone_size: .; d_call: .; v_call: TRBV28; j_call: TRBJ2-5; cdr3_length: 14; cdr3_aa: CASSPSGRGETQYF; cdr3_nt: TGTGCCAGCAGTCCATCGGGACGAGGGGAGACCCAGTACTTC
clone_size: once; d_call: .; v_call: TRBV5-1; j_call: TRBJ1-2; cdr3_length: 17; cdr3_aa: CASSLQGIPTRENGYTF; cdr3_nt: TGCGCCAGCAGCTTGCAGGGGATCCCCACTAGGGAAAATGGCTACACCTTC
clone_size: .; d_call: TRBD2; v_call: TRBV9; j_call: TRBJ2-5; cdr3_length: 17; cdr3_aa: CASSVGGGAGGTETQYF; cdr3_nt: TGTGCCAGCAGCGTAGGGGGCGGGGCGGGAGGTACGGAGACCCAGTACTTC
clone_size: .; d_call: TRBD1; v_call: TRBV27; j_call: TRBJ1-2; cdr3_length: 14; cdr3_aa: CASSFDRGLRGYTF; cdr3_nt: TGTGCCAGCAGTTTCGACAGGGGCTTGAGGGGCTACACCTTC
clone_size: .; d_call: .; v_call: TRBV15; j_call: TRBJ1-2; cdr3_length: 14; cdr3_aa: CATSRGQGGYGYTF; cdr3_nt: TGTGCCACCAGCAGAGGGCAGGGTGGCTATGGCTACACCTTC
clone_size: once; d_call: TRBD2; v_call: TRBV10-3; j_call: TRBJ2-7; cdr3_length: 14; cdr3_aa: CAISGGSGRYEQYF; cdr3_nt: TGTGCCATCAGTGGTGGGAGCGGGAGATACGAGCAGTACTTC
clone_size: .; d_call: .; v_call: TRBV18; j_call: TRBJ2-7; cdr3_length: 17; cdr3_aa: CASSPLPPQGLIYEQYF; cdr3_nt: TGTGCCAGCTCACCCCTTCCTCCACAGGGTTTAATCTACGAGCAGTACTTC
clone_size: few; d_call: .; v_call: TRBV18; j_call: TRBJ2-3; cdr3_length: 13; cdr3_aa: CASIGIRTDTQYF; cdr3_nt: TGTGCCAGTATCGGGATCCGCACAGATACGCAGTATTTT
clone_size: .; d_call: TRBD2; v_call: TRBV28; j_call: TRBJ2-1; cdr3_length: 16; cdr3_aa: CASRPTGLPLGNEQFF; cdr3_nt: TGTGCCAGCAGGCCAACGGGACTACCCCTGGGCAATGAGCAGTTCTTC
clone_size: .; d_call: TRBD2; v_call: TRBV28; j_call: TRBJ2-2; cdr3_length: 14; cdr3_aa: CASSLGGVTGELFF; cdr3_nt: TGTGCCAGCAGCCTGGGAGGGGTCACCGGGGAGCTGTTTTTT
clone_size: .; d_call: .; v_call: TRBV7-9; j_call: TRBJ2-4; cdr3_length: 17; cdr3_aa: CASSLASLRGAKNIQYF; cdr3_nt: TGTGCCAGCAGCTTAGCGTCCTTAAGGGGGGCCAAAAACATTCAGTACTTC
clone_size: .; d_call: .; v_call: TRBV6-6; j_call: TRBJ1-4; cdr3_length: 15; cdr3_aa: CASSYRAQGNEKLFF; cdr3_nt: TGTGCCAGCAGTTACCGAGCCCAGGGGAATGAAAAACTGTTTTTT
clone_size: .; d_call: .; v_call: TRBV5-1; j_call: TRBJ1-4; cdr3_length: 15; cdr3_aa: CASSSEGPLGGKLFF; cdr3_nt: TGCGCCAGCAGCTCGGAGGGTCCCCTGGGCGGAAAACTGTTTTTT
clone_size: once; d_call: .; v_call: TRBV7-3; j_call: TRBJ2-7; cdr3_length: 17; cdr3_aa: CASSLEVRPTESYEQYF; cdr3_nt: TGTGCCAGCAGCTTAGAGGTTAGGCCTACAGAGTCCTACGAGCAGTACTTC
clone_size: .; d_call: .; v_call: TRBV2; j_call: TRBJ1-2; cdr3_length: 14; cdr3_aa: CASRLGQDGSGYTF; cdr3_nt: TGTGCCAGCAGATTGGGGCAGGACGGCTCTGGCTACACCTTC